These 5 T cell receptor beta chains were all obtained from the same sample, sequenced in a study of blood T cell repertoires in COVID-19. TCRdb's copy holds only in-frame clones and misses some; the assay was immunoSEQ multiplex PCR. The sample has around 60,000 clones, 88% seen once; the top ten hold almost 4%. Sequencing input: peripheral blood. The receptors come from a human donor in a cohort sampled during active COVID-19.

CDR3: CASSLTGESNQPQHF. The CDR3 DNA reads TGTGCCAGCAGTTTAACAGGGGAGAGCAATCAGCCCCAGCATTTT. V usage is TRBV6-5 and J usage is TRBJ1-5; 7 nucleotides match TRBD1. V trimming: 4 bases; J trimming: 1 base; junction bases outside the gene matches: 4. This CDR3 has 15 amino acids. Germline V CDR1 and CDR2: MNHEY, SVGAGI.

This chain links TRBV24-1 with TRBJ2-5; D possibly corresponds to TRBD1 (5 bases). Germline CDR1 reads KGHDR; CDR2 reads SFDVKD. The CDR3 spans 15 residues. Trimming took off 2 bases at V and 5 bases at J, with 14 bases between the two ends. The CDR3 sequence: CATSDYRAGRETQYF. In nucleotides, the CDR3 is TGTGCCACCAGTGATTACCGGGCAGGGCGGGAGACCCAGTACTTC.

This chain connects TRBV6-5 to TRBJ1-5, with a tentative D call TRBD1 (6 bases). The CDR3 spans 14 residues. V was shortened by 6 bases and J by 0 bases, with 9 bases between the two germline ends. Germline CDR1 MNHEY, CDR2 SVGAGI. CDR3 region: CASRGAVSNQPQHF. In DNA form, the CDR3 reads TGTGCCAGCAGGGGGGCAGTTAGCAATCAGCCCCAGCATTTT.

The rearrangement joins TRBV7-3 to TRBJ1-5; no definite D call. Per germline, CDR1 SGHTA and CDR2 FQGTGA. CDR3 length equals 16 residues. The germline V and J ends were trimmed by 1 base and 5 bases, with 15 bases remaining between them. CDR3 sequence reads: CASSLSRPHQDQPQHF. Here the CDR3 DNA reads TGTGCCAGCAGCTTAAGCCGGCCCCACCAGGATCAGCCCCAGCATTTT.

The chain recombines TRBV19 with TRBJ2-4; TRBD2 matches at 8 bases. Per the germline V gene, CDR1 is LNHDA and CDR2 is SQIVND (reference sequence). Trimming took 7 bases from V and 0 from J; bases not matched to a gene: 8. The CDR3 contains 16 residues. CDR3 DNA sequence: TGTGCCAGTACCTTAGCGGGGACGTTAGCCAAAAACATTCAGTACTTC. As protein: CASTLAGTLAKNIQYF.